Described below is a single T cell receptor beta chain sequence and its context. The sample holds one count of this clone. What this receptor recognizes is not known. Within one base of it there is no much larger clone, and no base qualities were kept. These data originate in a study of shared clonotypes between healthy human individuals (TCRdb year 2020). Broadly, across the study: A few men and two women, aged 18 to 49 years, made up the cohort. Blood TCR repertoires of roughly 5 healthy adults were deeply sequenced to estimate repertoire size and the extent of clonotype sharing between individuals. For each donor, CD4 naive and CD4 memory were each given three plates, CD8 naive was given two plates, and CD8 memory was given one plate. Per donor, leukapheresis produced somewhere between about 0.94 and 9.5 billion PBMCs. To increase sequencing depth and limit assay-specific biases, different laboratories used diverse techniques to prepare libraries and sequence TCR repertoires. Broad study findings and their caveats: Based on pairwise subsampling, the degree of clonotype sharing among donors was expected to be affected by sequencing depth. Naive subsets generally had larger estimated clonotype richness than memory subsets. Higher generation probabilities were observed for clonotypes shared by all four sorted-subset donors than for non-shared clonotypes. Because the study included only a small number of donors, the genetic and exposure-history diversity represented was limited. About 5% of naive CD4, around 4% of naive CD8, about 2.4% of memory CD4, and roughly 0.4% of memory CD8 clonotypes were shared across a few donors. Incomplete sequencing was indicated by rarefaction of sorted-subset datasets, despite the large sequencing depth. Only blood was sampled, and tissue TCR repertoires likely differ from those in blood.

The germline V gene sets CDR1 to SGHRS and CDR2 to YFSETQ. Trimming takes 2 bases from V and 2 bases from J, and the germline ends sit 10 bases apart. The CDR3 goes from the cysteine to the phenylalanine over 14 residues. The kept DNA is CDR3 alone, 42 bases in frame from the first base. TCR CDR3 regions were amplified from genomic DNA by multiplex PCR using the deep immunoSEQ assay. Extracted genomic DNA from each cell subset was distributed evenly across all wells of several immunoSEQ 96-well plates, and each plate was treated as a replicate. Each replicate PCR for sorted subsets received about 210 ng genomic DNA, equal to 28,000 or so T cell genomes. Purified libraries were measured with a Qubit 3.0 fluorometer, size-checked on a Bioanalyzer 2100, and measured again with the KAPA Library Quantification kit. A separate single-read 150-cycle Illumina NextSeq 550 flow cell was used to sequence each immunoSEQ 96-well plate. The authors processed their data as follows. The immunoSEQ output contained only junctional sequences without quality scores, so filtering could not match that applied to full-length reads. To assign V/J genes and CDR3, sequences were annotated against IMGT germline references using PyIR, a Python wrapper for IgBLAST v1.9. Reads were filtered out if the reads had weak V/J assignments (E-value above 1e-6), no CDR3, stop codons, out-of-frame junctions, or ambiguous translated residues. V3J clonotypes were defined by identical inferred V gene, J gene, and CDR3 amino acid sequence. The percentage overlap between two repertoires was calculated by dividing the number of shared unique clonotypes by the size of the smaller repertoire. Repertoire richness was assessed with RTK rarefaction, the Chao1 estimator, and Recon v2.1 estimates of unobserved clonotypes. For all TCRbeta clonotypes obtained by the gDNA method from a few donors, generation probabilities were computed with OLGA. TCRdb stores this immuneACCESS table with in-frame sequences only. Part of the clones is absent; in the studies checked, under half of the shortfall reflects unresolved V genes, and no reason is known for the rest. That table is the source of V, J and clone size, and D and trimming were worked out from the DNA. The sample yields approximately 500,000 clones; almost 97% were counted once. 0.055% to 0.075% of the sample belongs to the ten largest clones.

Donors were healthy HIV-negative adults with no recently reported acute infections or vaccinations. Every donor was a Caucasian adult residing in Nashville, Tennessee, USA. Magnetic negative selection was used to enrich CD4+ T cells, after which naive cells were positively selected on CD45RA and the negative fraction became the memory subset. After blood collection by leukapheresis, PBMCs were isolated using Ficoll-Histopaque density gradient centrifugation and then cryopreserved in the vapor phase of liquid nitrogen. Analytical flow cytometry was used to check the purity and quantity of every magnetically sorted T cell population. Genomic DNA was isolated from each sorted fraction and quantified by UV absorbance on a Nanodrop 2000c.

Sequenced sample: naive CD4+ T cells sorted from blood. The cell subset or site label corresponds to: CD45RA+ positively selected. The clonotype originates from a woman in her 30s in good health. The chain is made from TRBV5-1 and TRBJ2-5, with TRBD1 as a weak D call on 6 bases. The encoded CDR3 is CASSLQGPQETQYF. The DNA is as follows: TGCGCCAGCAGCTTACAGGGTCCACAAGAGACCCAGTACTTC.